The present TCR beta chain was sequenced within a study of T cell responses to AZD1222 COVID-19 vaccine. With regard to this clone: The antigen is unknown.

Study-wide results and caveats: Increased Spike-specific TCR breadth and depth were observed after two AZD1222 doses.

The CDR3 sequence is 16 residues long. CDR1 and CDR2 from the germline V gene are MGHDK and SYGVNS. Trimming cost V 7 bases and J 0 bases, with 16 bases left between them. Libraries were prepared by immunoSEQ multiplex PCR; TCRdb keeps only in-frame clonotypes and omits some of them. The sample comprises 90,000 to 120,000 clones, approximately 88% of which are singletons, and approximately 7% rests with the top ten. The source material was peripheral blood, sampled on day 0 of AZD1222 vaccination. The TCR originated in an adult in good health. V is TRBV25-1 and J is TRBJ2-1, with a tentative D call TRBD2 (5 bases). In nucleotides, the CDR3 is TGTGCCAGCATCAGTGGGAGATCCTACTCCTACAATGAGCAGTTCTTC. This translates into CASISGRSYSYNEQFF.